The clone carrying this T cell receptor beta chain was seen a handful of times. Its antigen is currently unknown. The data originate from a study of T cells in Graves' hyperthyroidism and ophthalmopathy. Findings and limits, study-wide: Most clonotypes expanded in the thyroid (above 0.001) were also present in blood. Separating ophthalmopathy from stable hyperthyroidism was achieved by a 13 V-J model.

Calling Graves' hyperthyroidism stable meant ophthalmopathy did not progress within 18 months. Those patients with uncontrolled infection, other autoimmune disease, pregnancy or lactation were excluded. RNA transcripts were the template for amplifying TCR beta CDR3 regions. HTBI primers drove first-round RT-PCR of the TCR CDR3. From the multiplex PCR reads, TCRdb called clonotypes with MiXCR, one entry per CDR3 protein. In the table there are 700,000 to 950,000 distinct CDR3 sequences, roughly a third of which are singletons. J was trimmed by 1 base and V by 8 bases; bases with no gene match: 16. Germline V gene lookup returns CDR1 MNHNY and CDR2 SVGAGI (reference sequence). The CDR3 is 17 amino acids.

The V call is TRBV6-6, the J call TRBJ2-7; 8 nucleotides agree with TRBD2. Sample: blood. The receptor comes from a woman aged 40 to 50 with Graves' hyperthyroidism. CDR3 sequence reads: CASGRSVGAGESYEQYF. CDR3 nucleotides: TGTGCCAGCGGACGGTCGGTGGGAGCGGGAGAGTCCTACGAGCAGTACTTC.